These 20 T cell receptor beta chains share one sample of origin, sequenced in a study of HIV-infected patients and healthy controls. Around 0.5 ug RNA was reverse transcribed with alpha and beta constant-region primers. Each of the alpha and beta chains got its own library through chain-specific third strand synthesis with indices. TCRdb re-called the 5' RACE reads with MiXCR, one entry per CDR3 protein. This table holds around 7,100 distinct CDR3 sequences, less than 9.5% found once. All unsorted peripheral T cells were captured because whole blood was used without fractionation. The specimen comprised blood, sampled before antiretroviral therapy. The receptors stem from an adult with HIV infection.

This clonotype is deemed medium-sized. This sequence joins TRBV28 and TRBJ1-1, with 10 bases fitting TRBD1. CDR1 and CDR2 from the germline V gene are MDHEN and SYDVKM. Unmatched junction bases numbered 9, after V lost 1 base and J lost 4 bases. The CDR3 is 17 amino acids. The CDR3 protein is CASSLSGQGRSGTEAFF. CDR3 bases: TGTGCCAGCAGTTTATCGGGACAGGGGAGATCGGGCACTGAAGCTTTCTTT.

This clonotype has ten or more counts. The CDR3 DNA is TGTGCCACCAGCGCTCAGAGGGACAGGGAGTACGAGCAGTACTTC. It specifies CATSAQRDREYEQYF. This rearrangement joins TRBV15 to TRBJ2-7, with 9 bases matching TRBD1. The germline V gene encodes CDR1 LNHNV and CDR2 YYDKDF (reference sequence). The junction had 9 bases not matched to a gene; V was cut back by 5 bases and J by 4 bases. The CDR3 spans 15 residues.

This clonotype has at least ten counts. This chain connects TRBV7-9 to TRBJ2-4; no definite D call. Germline lookup yields CDR1 SEHNR and CDR2 FQNEAQ (reference sequence). The CDR3 runs to 16 residues. V was shortened by 1 base and J by 1 base, with 11 bases between the two germline ends. The CDR3 sequence is CASSLVVFGAKNIQYF. The DNA of the CDR3 is TGTGCCAGCAGCTTAGTCGTGTTCGGGGCCAAAAACATTCAGTACTTC. Variable domain in full (rest from reference TRBV7-9 and TRBJ2-4): DTGVSQNPRHKITKRGQNVTFRCDPISEHNRLYWYRQTLGQGPEFLTYFQNEAQLEKSRLLSDRFSAERPKGSFSTLEIQRTEQGDSAMYLCASSLVVFGAKNIQYFGAGTRLSVL.

The chain combines TRBV12-5 with TRBJ2-7; 10 bases align to TRBD1. J lost 2 bases, V lost 1 base, and 8 bases had no gene match. Germline values: CDR1 LGHNT, CDR2 FRNRAP. This CDR3 region has 17 residues. This CDR3 is CASGLAPGTGVPYEQYF. The CDR3 DNA is TGTGCTAGTGGTTTGGCCCCCGGGACAGGGGTTCCCTACGAGCAGTACTTC. Complete variable domain (other parts from reference TRBV12-5 and TRBJ2-7): DARVTQTPRHKVTEMGQEVTMRCQPILGHNTVFWYRQTMMQGLELLAYFRNRAPLDDSGMPKDRFSAEMPDATLATLKIQPSEPRDSAVYFCASGLAPGTGVPYEQYFGPGTRLTVT.

This clonotype is medium-sized in the sample. This sequence joins TRBV5-1 and TRBJ2-1, with 9 bases identical to TRBD2. CDR3 length: 16 residues. J gave up 10 bases and V 2 bases, and 13 bases lay outside the gene matches. The germline gives CDR1 SGHRS, CDR2 YFSETQ. As DNA, the CDR3 is TGCGCCAGCAGCTTTAGCGGGAGTGGGCAATGGGAAGAGCAGTTCTTC. Its protein product is CASSFSGSGQWEEQFF.

The chain has TRBV19 and TRBJ1-6; D unresolved. This CDR3 contains 14 residues. V shed 3 bases and J shed 6 bases, with 9 bases lying between them. CDR1 is LNHDA, CDR2 SQIVND, per germline (reference sequence). The CDR3 DNA follows: TGTGCCAGTAGTATTCGGCAGCCTAATTCACCCCTCCACTTT. Translated: CASSIRQPNSPLHF.

This clonotype has at least ten counts. The rearrangement links TRBV28 to TRBJ2-7, with 7 nucleotides matching TRBD2. The CDR3 runs 13 residues. V lost 7 bases and J lost 0; bases outside the gene matches: 3. Germline loops: CDR1 MDHEN, CDR2 SYDVKM. The CDR3 sequence is CASNERDSYEQYF. The CDR3 region has the DNA TGTGCCAGCAACGAGCGGGACTCCTACGAGCAGTACTTC. The full variable domain, completed using reference TRBV28 and TRBJ2-7, is DVKVTQSSRYLVKRTGEKVFLECVQDMDHENMFWYRQDPGLGLRLIYFSYDVKMKEKGDIPEGYSVSREKKERFSLILESASTNQTSMYLCASNERDSYEQYFGPGTRLTVT.

By its share, this clonotype is medium-sized. V is TRBV12-3 or TRBV12-4 and J is TRBJ2-7; 7 nucleotides match TRBD2. The CDR3 spans 16 residues. The V gene end was trimmed by 2 bases and the J gene end by 4 bases; junction bases not matched to a gene: 11. The CDR3 DNA reads as TGTGCCAGCAGTTTAATCGGGCGCGGGAGAATGTACGAGCAGTACTTC. It encodes CASSLIGRGRMYEQYF.

V gene TRBV20-1 combines with J gene TRBJ2-3, with D hard to call. The V end lost 3 bases, the J end lost 6 bases, and 7 bases lay between the germline ends. In germline, CDR1 is DFQATT, CDR2 SNEGSKA (reference sequence). The CDR3 length is 11 residues. The CDR3 sequence is CSARRSDTQYF. The CDR3 coding sequence is TGCAGTGCTAGGAGGAGCGATACGCAGTATTTT.

Many counts were recorded for this clonotype. This chain joins TRBV27 and TRBJ1-4; D gene unclear. CDR3 length: 14 residues. The ends were cut back, 5 bases at V and 4 bases at J, with 11 bases in the middle. Per germline, CDR1 MNHEY and CDR2 SMNVEV (reference sequence). The CDR3 nucleotides read TGTGCCAGCAGTCCGGACGTTATTAATGAAAAACTGTTTTTT. This codes for CASSPDVINEKLFF.

In its sample, this clonotype was seen many times. This rearrangement joins TRBV12-5 to TRBJ2-1; 11 nucleotides align to TRBD2. CDR1 is LGHNT, CDR2 FRNRAP, per germline. The CDR3 is 14 amino acids. The ends lost 5 bases at V and 4 bases at J; junction bases unmatched: 1. The CDR3 region is CASGTSGSYNEQFF. CDR3 in DNA: TGTGCTAGTGGTACTAGCGGGAGTTACAATGAGCAGTTCTTC. The full variable domain, rest sourced from reference TRBV12-5 and TRBJ2-1, is DARVTQTPRHKVTEMGQEVTMRCQPILGHNTVFWYRQTMMQGLELLAYFRNRAPLDDSGMPKDRFSAEMPDATLATLKIQPSEPRDSAVYFCASGTSGSYNEQFFGPGTRLTVL.

By its share, this clonotype is medium-sized. V and J are TRBV24-1 and TRBJ2-3; 7 bases are a match to TRBD2. Trimming took 4 bases from V and 5 from J; bases not matched to a gene: 11. The CDR3 contains 16 residues. The V gene's germline CDR1 is KGHDR and CDR2 SFDVKD. CDR3 coding DNA: TGTGCCACCAGTGACCCGACTAGCCCCGCCGGAGATACGCAGTATTTT. Protein: CATSDPTSPAGDTQYF.

This clonotype is medium-sized within its sample. This chain connects TRBV12-3 or TRBV12-4 to TRBJ2-3; 11 bases match TRBD2. CDR3 length: 18 amino acids. V shed 2 bases and J 0 bases; nucleotides not matched to a gene: 7. The CDR3 sequence: CASSLRRTSGFSTDTQYF. DNA of the CDR3: TGTGCCAGCAGTTTAAGACGGACTAGCGGGTTTAGCACAGATACGCAGTATTTT.

This clonotype was seen only a few times. The V gene is TRBV6-1, the J gene TRBJ1-1; D unresolved. This CDR3 spans 14 amino acids. Germline assignment: CDR1 MNHNS and CDR2 SASEGT. Trimming removed 2 bases from V and 1 base from J, with 8 bases in between. Here the CDR3 reads CASSEFPGNTEAFF. CDR3 coding DNA: TGTGCCAGCAGTGAATTCCCTGGGAACACTGAAGCTTTCTTT.

This clonotype was seen more than once but under ten times. CDR3 loop: CSRQGLYGYTF. As DNA, the CDR3 is TGCAGTAGACAGGGCCTATATGGCTACACCTTC. The rearrangement uses TRBV20-1 and TRBJ1-2; 7 positions agree with TRBD1. Germline-derived CDR1 and CDR2 are DFQATT and SNEGSKA (reference sequence). This CDR3 comprises 11 residues. Trimming cost V 8 bases and J 5 bases; bases outside gene matches: 5.

This clonotype was picked up many times. J is TRBJ1-4 and V is TRBV7-9; possible D gene TRBD1, 6 bases. There are 14 residues in the CDR3. V lost 5 bases and J lost 6, with 13 bases in between. Germline V CDR1 and CDR2: SEHNR, FQNEAQ (reference sequence). CDR3 DNA: TGTGCCAGCAGCCTACAGGGTCTCCATGAAAAACTGTTTTTT. This encodes CASSLQGLHEKLFF.

On this clonotype: In this CDR3 the conserved last residue, phenylalanine or tryptophan, is missing, so a read error is likely. It is unclear where the CDR3 begins or ends on the DNA, so no DNA is shown, and the CDR3 is as TCRdb lists it. The chain employs TRBV7-2 and TRBJ2-3. The CDR3 is 11 residues long, ends included. The germline CDR1 and CDR2 sequences are SGHTA and FQGNSA. The CDR3 protein is CASSFTDTQDV.

By proportion, this clonotype is medium-sized. The chain employs TRBV10-3 and TRBJ2-1; possibly TRBD2 for D (6 bases). This CDR3 spans 14 amino acids. CDR1 is ENHRY and CDR2 is SYGVKD in the germline V gene. Trimming pared 7 bases from V and 2 bases from J, leaving 12 bases between. Here the CDR3 DNA reads TGTGCCATCACGCGGGATGGGCCCTACAATGAGCAGTTCTTC. Amino acids: CAITRDGPYNEQFF.

In this sample, this clonotype is large. The chain employs TRBV29-1 and TRBJ1-5; D not resolved. This CDR3 spans 13 amino acids. The germline V gene has CDR1 SQVTM and CDR2 ANQGSEA. V lost 3 bases and J 3 bases, leaving 9 bases between the germline ends. This CDR3 reads CSVERCDNQPQHF. Here the CDR3 DNA reads TGCAGCGTTGAGAGGTGTGACAATCAGCCCCAGCATTTT.

By sample share, this clonotype is medium-sized. The rearrangement links TRBV19 to TRBJ1-2; TRBD1 is a possible D gene (6 bases). The CDR3 consists of 13 residues. The germline gives CDR1 LNHDA, CDR2 SQIVND (reference sequence). V was cut by 7 bases and J by 3 bases, with 12 bases left in between. The CDR3 is CASTTGYYYGYTF. CDR3 bases: TGTGCCAGTACCACAGGGTATTACTATGGCTACACCTTC.